One and the same sample provided the 14 T cell receptor beta chains below, sequenced in a study of CD8 T cells in ankylosing spondylitis. Their cognate antigens are unknown. General study points: Within ankylosing spondylitis blood, a TCR beta motif made up of eight highly homologous variants appeared to be characteristic.

TCRdb processed the 5' RACE reads anew with MiXCR; each CDR3 protein has one entry. The data hold roughly 470,000 distinct CDR3 sequences, with roughly a quarter observed a single time. Specimen: blood, either unsorted or a sorted T cell fraction (not recorded which). These receptors came from a male donor with ankylosing spondylitis.

This clonotype was counted between two and nine times. The chain combines TRBV12-3 or TRBV12-4 with TRBJ1-3; D may be TRBD1 (5 bases). The V gene lost 10 bases and the J gene lost 4 bases, with 17 bases spanning the gap. The CDR3 runs 14 residues. The CDR3 DNA is TGTGCCACCCAGGGCACCGTCTCGGGAAACACCATATATTTT. Its protein product is CATQGTVSGNTIYF.

This clonotype was picked up a small number of times. The gene calls are TRBV12-3 or TRBV12-4 and TRBJ1-5; 8 nucleotides align to TRBD1. This CDR3 comprises 13 residues. J was trimmed by 7 bases and V by 3 bases; bases with no gene match: 2. CDR3 DNA: TGTGCCAGCAGTTTCAACAGGGGGCAGCCCCAGCATTTT. This gives the protein CASSFNRGQPQHF.

The table lists this clonotype with a count of one. The chain employs TRBV5-1 and TRBJ2-5, with unresolved D. The V and J ends lost 4 bases and 4 bases respectively, with 20 bases between them. There are 16 residues in the CDR3. Germline V lookup: CDR1 SGHRS, CDR2 YFSETQ. The CDR3 DNA sequence: TGCGCCAGCAGCAAAACACCGGGTTCAGAAGGAGAGACCCAGTACTTC. Residues: CASSKTPGSEGETQYF.

This sequence joins TRBV5-4 and TRBJ2-3; D possibly uses TRBD1 or TRBD2 (5 bases each). Between the trimmed V and J ends, which lost 5 bases and 0 bases, there was a span of 16 bases. This CDR3 contains 16 residues. The germline V gene has CDR1 SGHNT and CDR2 YYREEE (reference sequence). This chain's CDR3 is CASRPGTQPSTDTQYF. CDR3 DNA sequence: TGTGCCAGCAGGCCCGGGACCCAACCTAGCACAGATACGCAGTATTTT.

The genes are TRBV20-1 and TRBJ2-3, with D possibly being TRBD1 or TRBD2 (5 bases each). The V and J ends lost 6 bases and 11 bases respectively, with 12 bases between them. The V gene's germline CDR1 is DFQATT and CDR2 SNEGSKA (reference sequence). The CDR3 loop spans 10 amino acids. The CDR3 here is CSAEGPLQYF. The CDR3 region has the DNA TGCAGTGCCGAGGGGCCCTTGCAGTATTTT.

Many counts were recorded for this clonotype. The CDR3 sequence: CSASLEETQYF. In DNA, the CDR3 is TGCAGTGCTAGTCTCGAAGAGACCCAGTACTTC. This chain joins TRBV20-1 and TRBJ2-5, with D unresolved. Per germline, CDR1 DFQATT and CDR2 SNEGSKA (reference sequence). This CDR3 region has 11 residues. Trimming cost V 3 bases and J 3 bases, with 5 bases left between them.

This clonotype was recorded many times. The gene calls are TRBV29-1 and TRBJ1-2, with a weak D call TRBD1 (6 bases). Trimming took off 1 base at V and 1 base at J, with 16 bases between the two ends. From germline, CDR1 is SQVTM and CDR2 ANQGSEA. The CDR3 runs 16 residues. The CDR3 reads CSVEGAGAPFNYGYTF. In nucleotides, the CDR3 is TGCAGCGTTGAAGGGGCAGGGGCTCCATTTAACTATGGCTACACCTTC.

This clonotype has just a few counts. This sequence joins TRBV5-1 and TRBJ1-1; tentative D call: TRBD1 (5 bases). CDR1 SGHRS and CDR2 YFSETQ come from the germline V gene. V dropped 0 bases and J dropped 7 bases, with 7 bases sitting between them. The CDR3 length is 12 residues. The CDR3 sequence is CASSLVGDEAFF. In DNA form, the CDR3 reads TGCGCCAGCAGCTTGGTAGGGGATGAAGCTTTCTTT.

This clonotype was seen at least ten times. The CDR3 loop reads CSVEFSPGTQYF. Here the CDR3 DNA reads TGCAGCGTTGAGTTTAGCCCGGGGACGCAGTATTTT. The rearrangement joins TRBV29-1 to TRBJ2-3, with D possibly matching TRBD2 (5 bases). CDR3 length equals 12 residues. Trimming removed 3 bases at V and 9 bases at J, with 13 bases between. The germline CDR1 and CDR2 sequences are SQVTM and ANQGSEA.

Only a few counts were recorded for this clonotype. J is TRBJ2-1 and V is TRBV7-2, with D perhaps TRBD2 (7 bases). Per germline, CDR1 SGHTA and CDR2 FQGNSA. Trimming pared 5 bases from V and 12 bases from J, leaving 14 bases between. The length of the CDR3 is 12 residues. The CDR3 region is CASSKRGGGQFF. CDR3 coding DNA: TGTGCCAGCAGCAAAAGAGGGGGGGGGCAGTTCTTC.

V is TRBV18 and J is TRBJ2-3; weak D call: TRBD1 (6 bases). V dropped 4 bases and J dropped 3 bases, with 11 bases sitting between them. The germline CDR1 and CDR2 sequences are KGHSH and LQKENI. This CDR3 has 14 amino acids. This chain's CDR3 is CASSLIQGTDTQYF. In nucleotides, the CDR3 is TGTGCCAGCTCACTCATCCAGGGGACAGATACGCAGTATTTT.

The rearrangement joins TRBV6-1 to TRBJ2-1; 7 bases are a match to TRBD1. Germline CDR1 MNHNS, CDR2 SASEGT. The CDR3 extends over 16 amino acids. With 6 bases clipped from V and 0 bases from J, the junction kept 8 bases outside the gene matches. The CDR3 is CASRPTDRASYNEQFF. The CDR3 DNA reads as TGTGCCAGCAGACCAACCGACAGGGCCTCCTACAATGAGCAGTTCTTC.

This clonotype occurred a few times. The chain couples TRBV12-5 to TRBJ2-7, with 8 positions matching TRBD2. V gave up 5 bases and J gave up 0 bases; unmatched junction bases: 3. The CDR3 is made up of 14 amino acids. CDR1 is LGHNT, CDR2 FRNRAP, per germline. Here the CDR3 DNA reads TGTGCTAGTGGTATCAGCGGGAGCTCCTACGAGCAGTACGTC. This translates into CASGISGSSYEQYV.

This clonotype was seen a few times. The chain employs TRBV24-1 and TRBJ2-1, with 9 bases matching TRBD1. V gave up 5 bases and J gave up 4 bases; unmatched junction bases: 8. CDR3 length: 16 residues. The germline V gene encodes CDR1 KGHDR and CDR2 SFDVKD. CDR3 sequence: CATSAGTGLSYNEQFF. DNA for the CDR3: TGTGCCACCAGTGCCGGGACAGGGTTAAGTTACAATGAGCAGTTCTTC.